The 5 T cell receptor beta chains presented below share a single source sample, sequenced in a study of identical twins (TCRdb year 2016). Library creation used 5' RACE. The sequencer was an Illumina HiSeq 2000. Using fastp at Q25 and MiXCR, TCRdb reprocessed the public reads and kept productive beta chains. Every entry covers one CDR3 protein and lists the most common genes and DNA from its rows. A total of around 650,000 distinct CDR3 sequences appear in this sample, 7.1% of them only once. The biggest ten clones account for over 1.5% of the sample. These data were likewise used in another study, on yellow fever vaccine responses in identical twins.

Sequencing was performed on PBMCs. The receptors were sampled from a woman between 18 and 29 years old in good health.

There are many counts of this clonotype. The CDR3 coding sequence is TGTGCCAGCAGACCGGATAGCGGGGCCAAAAACATTCAGTACTTC. Its protein is CASRPDSGAKNIQYF. This chain joins TRBV3-1 and TRBJ2-4, with TRBD2 matching 7 bases. Germline CDR1 LGHDT, CDR2 YNNKEL (reference sequence). V dropped 6 bases and J dropped 1; count of bases not matched to a gene: 6. This CDR3 contains 15 residues.

This clonotype was counted between two and nine times. The J gene is TRBJ1-2, the V gene TRBV28; the D gene is possibly TRBD1 (6 bases). Trimming pared 11 bases from V and 2 bases from J, leaving 12 bases between. Germline-derived CDR1 and CDR2 are MDHEN and SYDVKM. The CDR3 covers 12 residues. The CDR3 DNA reads TGTGCCGGGAGGACAGCCAACTATGGCTACACCTTC. Encoded protein: CAGRTANYGYTF.

The rearrangement links TRBV10-2 to TRBJ2-3; D is perhaps TRBD2 (5 bases). Trimming shortened V by 3 bases and J by 7 bases, and 14 bases separated the two germline ends. Germline values: CDR1 WSHSY, CDR2 SAAADI. The CDR3 runs to 14 residues. The CDR3 protein is CASSEGGNPNTQYF. CDR3 coding DNA: TGCGCCAGCAGTGAAGGAGGAAATCCAAATACGCAGTATTTT.

Ten or more counts support this clonotype. The chain carries TRBV5-1 and TRBJ1-1; 12 nucleotides match TRBD1. Germline trimming cut 4 bases from V and 4 bases from J; bases unmatched to any gene: 11. The V gene's germline CDR1 is SGHRS and CDR2 YFSETQ. The CDR3 sequence is 17 residues long. CDR3 protein: CASSPQGTGGSGTEAFF. CDR3 nucleotides: TGCGCCAGCAGCCCCCAGGGGACAGGGGGCTCGGGCACTGAAGCTTTCTTT.

The chain has TRBV5-4 and TRBJ2-5; TRBD1 matches at 8 bases. The germline gives CDR1 SGHNT, CDR2 YYREEE (reference sequence). The CDR3 loop spans 14 amino acids. V shed 4 bases, J shed 2 bases, and the junction held 4 bases outside the gene matches. The CDR3 nucleotides read TGTGCCAGCAGCCGACAGGGGAGTCAAGAGACCCAGTACTTC. The encoded protein is CASSRQGSQETQYF.